Only one count was recorded for the clone carrying this TCR beta chain. The data derive from a study of T-cell reconstitution after alpha-beta-depleted transplantation in children. Construction of the TCRbeta library involved unique molecular identifiers. TCRdb reanalysed the PCR reads using MiXCR and keeps one entry per CDR3 protein. The sample holds 380,000 or so distinct CDR3 sequences, 13% seen once. The sequence was obtained from a human donor who donated a stem cell graft to a child with Fanconi anemia. Specimen: PBMCs, collected from the stem cell graft.

DNA of the CDR3: TGCAGCGTTACAGGGGGCTCCGGTGAAGCTTTCTTT. Amino acid sequence: CSVTGGSGEAFF. The chain links TRBV29-1 to TRBJ1-1; 9 bases fit TRBD1. V lost 5 bases, J lost 7 bases, and 5 bases stayed unmatched. The CDR3 is 12 amino acids. Germline loops: CDR1 SQVTM, CDR2 ANQGSEA.